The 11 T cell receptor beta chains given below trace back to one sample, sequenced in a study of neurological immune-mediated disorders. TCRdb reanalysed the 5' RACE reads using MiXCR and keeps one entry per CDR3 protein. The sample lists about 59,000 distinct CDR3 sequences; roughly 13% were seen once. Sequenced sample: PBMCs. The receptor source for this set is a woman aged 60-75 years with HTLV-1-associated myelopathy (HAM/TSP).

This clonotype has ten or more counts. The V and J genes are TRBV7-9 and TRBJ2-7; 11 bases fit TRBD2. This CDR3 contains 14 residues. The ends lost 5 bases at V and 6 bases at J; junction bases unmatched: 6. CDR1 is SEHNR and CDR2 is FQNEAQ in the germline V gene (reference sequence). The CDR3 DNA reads TGTGCCAGCAGCGTACTAGCGGGAGATACCGAGCAGTACTTC. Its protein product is CASSVLAGDTEQYF. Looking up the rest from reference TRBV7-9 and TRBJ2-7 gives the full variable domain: DTGVSQNPRHKITKRGQNVTFRCDPISEHNRLYWYRQTLGQGPEFLTYFQNEAQLEKSRLLSDRFSAERPKGSFSTLEIQRTEQGDSAMYLCASSVLAGDTEQYFGPGTRLTVT.

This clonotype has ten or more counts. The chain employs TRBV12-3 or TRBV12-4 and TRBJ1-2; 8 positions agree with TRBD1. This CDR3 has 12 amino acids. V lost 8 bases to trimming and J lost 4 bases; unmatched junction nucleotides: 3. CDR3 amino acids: CASGTGGYGYTF. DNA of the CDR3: TGTGCCAGCGGGACAGGCGGCTATGGCTACACCTTC.

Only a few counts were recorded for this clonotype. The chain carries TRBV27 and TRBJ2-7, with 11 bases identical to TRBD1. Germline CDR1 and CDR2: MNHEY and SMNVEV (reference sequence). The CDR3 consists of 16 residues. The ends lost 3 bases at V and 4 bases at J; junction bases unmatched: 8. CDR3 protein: CASSLSGQGAGYEQYF. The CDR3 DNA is TGTGCCAGCAGTTTGTCAGGACAGGGGGCAGGGTACGAGCAGTACTTC.

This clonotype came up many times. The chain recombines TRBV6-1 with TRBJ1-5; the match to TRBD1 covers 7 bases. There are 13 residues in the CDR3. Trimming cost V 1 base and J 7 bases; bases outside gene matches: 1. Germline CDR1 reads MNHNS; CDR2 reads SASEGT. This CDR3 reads CASSEDRGQPQHF. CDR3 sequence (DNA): TGTGCCAGCAGTGAAGACAGGGGCCAGCCCCAGCATTTT.

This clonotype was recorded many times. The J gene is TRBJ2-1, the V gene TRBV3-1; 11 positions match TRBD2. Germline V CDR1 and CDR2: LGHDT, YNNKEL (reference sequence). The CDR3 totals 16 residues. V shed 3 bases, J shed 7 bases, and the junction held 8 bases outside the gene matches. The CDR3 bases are TGTGCCAGCAGCCAGGACACTAGCGGGAGTCGGAATGAGCAGTTCTTC. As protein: CASSQDTSGSRNEQFF.

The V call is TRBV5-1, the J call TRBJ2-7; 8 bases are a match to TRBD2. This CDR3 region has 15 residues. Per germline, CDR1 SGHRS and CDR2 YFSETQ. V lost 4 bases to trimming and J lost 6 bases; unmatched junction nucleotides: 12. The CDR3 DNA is TGCGCCAGCAGCAGCTCGGGGGGGACCAAAGGCGAGCAGTACTTC. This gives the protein CASSSSGGTKGEQYF. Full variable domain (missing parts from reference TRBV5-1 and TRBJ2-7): KAGVTQTPRYLIKTRGQQVTLSCSPISGHRSVSWYQQTPGQGLQFLFEYFSETQRNKGNFPGRFSGRQFSNSRSEMNVSTLELGDSALYLCASSSSGGTKGEQYFGPGTRLTVT.

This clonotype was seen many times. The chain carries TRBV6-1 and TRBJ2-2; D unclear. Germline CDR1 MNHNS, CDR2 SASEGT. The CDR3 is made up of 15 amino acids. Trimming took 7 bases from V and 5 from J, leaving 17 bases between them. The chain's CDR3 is CASNSEKSGTGELFF. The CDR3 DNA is TGTGCCAGCAACAGTGAAAAGAGTGGGACCGGGGAGCTGTTTTTT.

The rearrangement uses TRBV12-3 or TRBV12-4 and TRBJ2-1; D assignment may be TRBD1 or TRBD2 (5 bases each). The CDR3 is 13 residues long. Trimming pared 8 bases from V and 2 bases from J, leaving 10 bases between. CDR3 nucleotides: TGTGCCAGCGCCGGGGACCCCTACAATGAGCAGTTCTTC. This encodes CASAGDPYNEQFF.

As DNA, the CDR3 is TGTGCCAGCAGCTTCATACTTGGGAGGACCGGGGAGCTGTTTTTT. It encodes CASSFILGRTGELFF. The chain links TRBV7-6 to TRBJ2-2; TRBD2 is a possible D gene (6 bases). Germline-derived CDR1 and CDR2 are SGHVS and FNYEAQ. The CDR3 totals 15 residues. Trimming left V 3 bases short and J 5 bases short, with 13 bases between. Filled out from reference TRBV7-6 and TRBJ2-2, the complete variable domain reads GAGVSQSPRYKVTKRGQDVALRCDPISGHVSLYWYRQALGQGPEFLTYFNYEAQQDKSGLPNDRFSAERPEGSISTLTIQRTEQRDSAMYRCASSFILGRTGELFFGEGSRLTVL.

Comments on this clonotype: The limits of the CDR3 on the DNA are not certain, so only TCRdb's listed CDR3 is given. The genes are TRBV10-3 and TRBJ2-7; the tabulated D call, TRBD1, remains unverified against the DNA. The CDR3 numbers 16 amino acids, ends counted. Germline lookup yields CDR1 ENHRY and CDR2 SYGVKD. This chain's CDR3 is CAISEVGQGSSYESYF.

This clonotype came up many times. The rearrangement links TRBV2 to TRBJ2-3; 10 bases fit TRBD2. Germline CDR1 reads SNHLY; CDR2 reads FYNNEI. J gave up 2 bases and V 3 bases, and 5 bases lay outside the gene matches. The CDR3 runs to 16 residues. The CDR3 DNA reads TGTGCCAGCAGTGACCGACTAGCGGGTTACACAGATACGCAGTATTTT. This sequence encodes CASSDRLAGYTDTQYF.